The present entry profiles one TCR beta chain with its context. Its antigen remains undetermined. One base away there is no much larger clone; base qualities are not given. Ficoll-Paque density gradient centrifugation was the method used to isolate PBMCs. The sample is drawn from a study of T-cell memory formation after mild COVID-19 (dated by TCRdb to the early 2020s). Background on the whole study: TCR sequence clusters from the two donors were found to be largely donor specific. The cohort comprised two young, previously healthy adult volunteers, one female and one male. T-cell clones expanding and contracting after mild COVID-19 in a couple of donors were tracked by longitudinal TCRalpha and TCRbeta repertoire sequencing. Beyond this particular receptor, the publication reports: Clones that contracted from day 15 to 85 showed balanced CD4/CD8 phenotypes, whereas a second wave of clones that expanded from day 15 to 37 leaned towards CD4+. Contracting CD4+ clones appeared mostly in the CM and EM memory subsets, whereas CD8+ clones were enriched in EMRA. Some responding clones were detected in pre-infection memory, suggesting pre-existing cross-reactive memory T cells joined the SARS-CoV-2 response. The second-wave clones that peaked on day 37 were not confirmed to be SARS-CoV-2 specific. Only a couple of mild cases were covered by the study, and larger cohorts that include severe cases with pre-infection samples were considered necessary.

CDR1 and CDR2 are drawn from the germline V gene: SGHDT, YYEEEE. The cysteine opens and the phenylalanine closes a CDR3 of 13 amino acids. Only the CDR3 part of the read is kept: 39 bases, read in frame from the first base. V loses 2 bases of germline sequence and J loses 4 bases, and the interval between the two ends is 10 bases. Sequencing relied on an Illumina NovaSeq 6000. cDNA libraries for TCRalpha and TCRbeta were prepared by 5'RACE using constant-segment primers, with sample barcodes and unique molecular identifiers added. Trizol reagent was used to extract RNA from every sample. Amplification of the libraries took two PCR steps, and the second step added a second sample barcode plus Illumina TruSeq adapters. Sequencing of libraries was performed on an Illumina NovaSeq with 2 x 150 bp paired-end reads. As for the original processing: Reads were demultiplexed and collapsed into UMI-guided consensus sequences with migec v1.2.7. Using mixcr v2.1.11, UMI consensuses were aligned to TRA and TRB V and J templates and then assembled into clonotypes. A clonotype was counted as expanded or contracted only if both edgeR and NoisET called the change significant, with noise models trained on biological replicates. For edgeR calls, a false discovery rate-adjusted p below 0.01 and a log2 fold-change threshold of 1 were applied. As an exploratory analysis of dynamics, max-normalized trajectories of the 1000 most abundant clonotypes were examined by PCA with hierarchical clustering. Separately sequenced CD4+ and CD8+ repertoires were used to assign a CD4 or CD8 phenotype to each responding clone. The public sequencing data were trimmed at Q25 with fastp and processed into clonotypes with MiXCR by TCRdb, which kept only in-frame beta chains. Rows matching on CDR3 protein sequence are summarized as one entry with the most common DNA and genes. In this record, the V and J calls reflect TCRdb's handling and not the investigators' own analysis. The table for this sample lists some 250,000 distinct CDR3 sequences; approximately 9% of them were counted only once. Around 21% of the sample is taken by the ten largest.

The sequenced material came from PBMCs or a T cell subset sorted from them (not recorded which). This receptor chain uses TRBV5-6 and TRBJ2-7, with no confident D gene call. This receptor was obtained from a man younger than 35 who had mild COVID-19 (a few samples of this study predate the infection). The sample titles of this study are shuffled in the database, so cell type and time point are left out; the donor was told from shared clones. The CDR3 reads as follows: CASSLEQPYEQYF. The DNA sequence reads TGTGCCAGCAGCTTAGAACAGCCTTACGAGCAGTACTTC.